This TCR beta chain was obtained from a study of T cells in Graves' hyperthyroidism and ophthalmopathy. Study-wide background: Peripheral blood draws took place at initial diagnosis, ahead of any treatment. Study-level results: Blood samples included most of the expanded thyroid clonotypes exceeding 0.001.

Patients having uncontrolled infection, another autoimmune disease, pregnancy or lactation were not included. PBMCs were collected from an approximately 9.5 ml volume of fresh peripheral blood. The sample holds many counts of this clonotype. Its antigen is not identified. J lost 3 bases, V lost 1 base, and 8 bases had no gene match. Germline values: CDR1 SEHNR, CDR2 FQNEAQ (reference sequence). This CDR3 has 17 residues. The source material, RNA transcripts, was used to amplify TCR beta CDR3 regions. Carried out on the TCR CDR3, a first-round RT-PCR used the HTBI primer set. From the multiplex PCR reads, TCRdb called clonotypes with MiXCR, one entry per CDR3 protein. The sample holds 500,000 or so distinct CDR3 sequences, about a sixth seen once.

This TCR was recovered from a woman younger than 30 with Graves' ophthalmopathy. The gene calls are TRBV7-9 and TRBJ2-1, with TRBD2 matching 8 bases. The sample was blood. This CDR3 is CASSLGSGTRHYNEQFF. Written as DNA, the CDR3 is TGTGCCAGCAGCTTAGGTTCGGGGACTAGACACTACAATGAGCAGTTCTTC.